A single sample gave rise to the 5 T cell receptor beta chains below, sequenced in a study of blood T cell repertoires in COVID-19. Generated by immunoSEQ multiplex PCR, the TCRdb table keeps only in-frame clones and is missing some. This sample has roughly 80,000 clones; roughly nine tenths occur once, and the top ten carry 1.5% to 2%. Sequenced input: peripheral blood. These receptors were collected from a man in his fifties or sixties with acute or convalescent COVID-19.

This chain joins TRBV7-3 and TRBJ2-3; 9 positions match TRBD2. The CDR3 sequence is 15 residues long. Germline V lookup: CDR1 SGHTA, CDR2 FQGTGA. Trimming cost V 2 bases and J 4 bases; bases outside gene matches: 4. The CDR3 region has the DNA TGTGCCAGCAGCTTAGCCGCGGGGGGGTCAGATACGCAGTATTTT. Amino acids: CASSLAAGGSDTQYF.

Only one count was recorded for this clone. J is TRBJ1-1 and V is TRBV27, with a possible D match to TRBD1 (5 bases). V was shortened by 1 base and J by 3 bases, with 12 bases between the two germline ends. The CDR3 is 15 residues long. CDR1 is MNHEY, CDR2 SMNVEV, per germline (reference sequence). CDR3 sequence: CASSLYSGLYTEAFF. DNA for the CDR3: TGTGCCAGCAGTTTATATTCAGGGTTGTACACTGAAGCTTTCTTT.

The V and J genes are TRBV5-1 and TRBJ2-5; TRBD2 matches at 11 bases. The V gene's germline CDR1 is SGHRS and CDR2 YFSETQ. Trimming cost V 0 bases and J 3 bases; bases outside gene matches: 4. This CDR3 is 16 amino acids long. CDR3 region: CASSLALTSGKETQYF. The CDR3 region has the DNA TGCGCCAGCAGCTTGGCCCTGACTAGCGGGAAAGAGACCCAGTACTTC.

The chain links TRBV20-1 to TRBJ2-1; D gene ambiguous. This CDR3 has 10 residues. Germline loops: CDR1 DFQATT, CDR2 SNEGSKA (reference sequence). The chain's CDR3 is CSADINEQFF. In DNA form, the CDR3 reads TGCAGCGCCGACATCAATGAGCAGTTCTTC.

The V call is TRBV11-3, the J call TRBJ2-3; a possible D gene is TRBD2 (6 bases). Germline V gene sequence: CDR1 SGHNT, CDR2 YENEEA. CDR3 length equals 14 residues. V was clipped by 4 bases and J by 3 bases, with 11 bases between them. The CDR3 sequence is CASSSGGPTDTQYF. CDR3 DNA sequence: TGTGCCAGCAGCTCCGGAGGGCCAACAGATACGCAGTATTTT.